This T cell receptor (beta chain) stems from a study of shared clonotypes between healthy human individuals. Naive CD8 cells comprised CD45RO-negative, CCR7-positively selected cells, excluding terminally differentiated effector memory CD45RA+ cells. In the authors' workflow: Junction-only sequences without quality scores came from ImmunoSEQ, so filtering differed. The data were produced by immunoSEQ multiplex PCR, yet TCRdb's version contains in-frame clones alone and is incomplete. V, J and clone size are those of that table, while D and trimming were read from the DNA. The data contain about 2 million clones, around 96% of them singletons. Germline V gene data show CDR1 as MNHEY and CDR2 as SVGAGI. CDR3 length equals 13 residues. Trimming stripped 11 bases from V and 0 bases from J, with 14 bases between.

Sequenced: naive CD8+ T cells sorted from blood. The TCR comes from a man in his late teens or twenties in good health. The genes are TRBV6-5 and TRBJ2-7; a possible D gene is TRBD1 (6 bases). CDR3 protein: CASSEGVSYEQYF. The CDR3 bases are TGTGCCTCCAGTGAGGGGGTCTCCTACGAGCAGTACTTC.